This TCR beta chain originates from a study of TIL therapy for anti-PD-1-resistant metastatic lung cancer (dated by TCRdb to the early 2020s). The study in broad terms: Tumors were harvested prior to any PD-1/PD-L1 blockade, after which nivolumab was administered to patients, and lymphodepletion, expanded TIL infusion and IL-2 were given to patients who progressed. Enrolled patients had a median age of around 58 years (range about 38-80) and a median tumor PD-L1 proportion score of around 6%. The cohort was predominantly lung adenocarcinoma, with a few EGFR-mutant and two ALK-rearranged tumors, and half of patients were current or former smokers. Across the cohort, whole-exome sequencing showed a median non-synonymous tumor mutation burden of about 1.5 mutations per megabase. T cell receptor beta sequencing of tumor and peripheral blood was used to follow clonotypes across the tumor, the expanded TIL product and serial blood samples.

TCR beta CDR3 regions were amplified from genomic DNA by bias-controlled multiplex PCR with the immunoSEQ v3 hsTCRB kit. TCR libraries were sequenced on an Illumina NextSeq 500 to approximately 2 million read pairs for survey level or about 5-6.5 million for deep level. Turning to the authors' computational methods: V, D and J genes were assigned, non-productive sequences were removed, and clonality was reported by immunoSEQ Analyzer software. Repertoires were compared by productive Simpson clonality and by the Morisita overlap index of productive TRB rearrangements between infused TIL and blood. Absolute clonotype counts in blood were estimated as lymphocyte count times CD3+ fraction times the clone's productive frequency. TCRdb took over this immuneACCESS table, retaining in-frame rearrangements with V and J assigned. Such tables are incomplete; in checked studies, under half of the missing clones stem from an unresolved V gene, and the remainder is unexplained. The V and J calls and the clone size are those of that table, but D and trimming were determined from the DNA. The sample table lists approximately 60,000 clones, more than 60% of them with a count of one. The top ten clones comprise less than 2% of the sample.

V is pruned by 3 bases and J by 8 bases, leaving 6 bases of the junction without a gene match. Inclusive of the bounding cysteine and phenylalanine, the CDR3 is 15 residues long. Just CDR3 DNA is preserved here, 45 bases in frame from base 1. The germline V gene (reference sequence) sets CDR1 to SGHNT and CDR2 to YYREEE. The study at large found these results: The study protocol defined all tumor marker inferences as exploratory. Because the cohort was highly selected, with more treatment-naive, never-smoker and oncogene-addicted patients than is typical, generalizability is limited. Clonotypes from the infused TIL partially replaced the baseline peripheral repertoire and then declined over months, and persistence showed no apparent association with response.

What the time point label conveys for this sample: pre-treatment sample, taken before nivolumab and TIL therapy. Adults with stage 4 NSCLC were enrolled in a dual-center phase I trial from 2017 to January 2020. The samples were drawn from an open-label, single-arm phase I trial testing tumor-infiltrating lymphocyte therapy combined with nivolumab in advanced non-small cell lung cancer. Mononuclear cells from blood collected in EDTA tubes were isolated on a Ficoll gradient and snap-frozen as pellets, and DNA was then extracted using a Qiagen mini-prep kit. Note on this clone: Its antigen is currently not known. Base qualities are not at hand, and no much larger clone is one base apart.

The chain links TRBV5-4 with TRBJ2-1; 12 junctional bases match TRBD2. Sequences were derived from blood, sampled at baseline. The source of this sequence is a person aged 25-85 years with non-small cell lung cancer. The CDR3 here reads CASSSSGRAFDEQFF. The bases are TGTGCCAGCAGCTCTAGCGGGAGGGCCTTTGATGAGCAGTTCTTC.